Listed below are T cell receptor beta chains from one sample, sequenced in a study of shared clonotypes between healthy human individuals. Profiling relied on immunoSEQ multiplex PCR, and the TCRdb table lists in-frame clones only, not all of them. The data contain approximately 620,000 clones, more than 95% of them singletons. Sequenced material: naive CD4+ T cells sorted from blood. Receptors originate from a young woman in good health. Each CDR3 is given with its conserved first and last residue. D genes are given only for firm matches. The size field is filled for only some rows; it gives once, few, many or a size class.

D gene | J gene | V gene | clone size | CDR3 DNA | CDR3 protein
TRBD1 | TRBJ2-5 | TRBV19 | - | TGTGCCAGTAGTACGCAGACAGGGTACCAAGAGACCCAGTACTTC | CASSTQTGYQETQYF
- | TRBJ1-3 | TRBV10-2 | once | TGCGCCAGCAGCGAATCAGGGGCGGGTAACACCATATATTTT | CASSESGAGNTIYF
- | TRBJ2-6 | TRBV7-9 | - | TGTGCCAGCGTACAGGGCGATTCTGGGGCCAACGTCCTGACTTTC | CASVQGDSGANVLTF
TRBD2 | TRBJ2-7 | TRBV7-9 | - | TGTGCCAGCAGTCTAGCGGGTCACTACGAGCAGTACTTC | CASSLAGHYEQYF
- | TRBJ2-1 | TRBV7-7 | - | TGTGCCAGCAGCTTCACAACGATGAGGGGCGATGAGCAGTTCTTC | CASSFTTMRGDEQFF
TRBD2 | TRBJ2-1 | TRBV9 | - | TGTGCCAGCAGCGTAGCGGGGGGCTCCTACAATGAGCAGTTCTTC | CASSVAGGSYNEQFF
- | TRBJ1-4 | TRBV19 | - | TGTGCCAGTAGTCGAGATACCTTCCCTCCGAATGAAAAACTGTTTTTT | CASSRDTFPPNEKLFF
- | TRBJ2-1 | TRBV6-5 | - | TGTGCCAGCAGCCGTAGCGTCCTCTCCTACAATGAGCAGTTCTTC | CASSRSVLSYNEQFF
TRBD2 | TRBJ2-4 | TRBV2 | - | TGTGCCAGCAGTGCTGGACTAGCGGGAGGAAGGAGAGGAGCCAAAAACATTCAGTACTTC | CASSAGLAGGRRGAKNIQYF
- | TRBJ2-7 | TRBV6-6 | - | TGTGCCAGCAGCCAAGACCCTCCTAGTAACGAGCAGTACTTC | CASSQDPPSNEQYF
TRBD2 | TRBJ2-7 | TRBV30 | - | TGTGCCTGGGCTAGCGGGTTATACGAGCAGTACTTC | CAWASGLYEQYF
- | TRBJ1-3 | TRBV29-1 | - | TGCAGCGGGGGGCCTGGGCTCGGAAACACCATATATTTT | CSGGPGLGNTIYF
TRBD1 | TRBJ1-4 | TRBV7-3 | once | TGTGCCAGCAGCTATACCAGGGGGCGCGGGGATAATGAAAAACTGTTTTTT | CASSYTRGRGDNEKLFF
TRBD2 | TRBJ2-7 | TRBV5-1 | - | TGCGCCAGCAGCTTTGGAACTAGCGGTCTCGAGCAGTACTTC | CASSFGTSGLEQYF
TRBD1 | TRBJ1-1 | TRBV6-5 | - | TGTGCCAGCAGTTACCGGGGACAGGGGTGGAACACTGAAGCTTTCTTT | CASSYRGQGWNTEAFF